The text below deals with one T cell receptor beta chain. Its matching antigen is unknown. This sample was taken from a study of T cell responses to AZD1222 COVID-19 vaccine. General study findings and limits: Clonal diversity was possibly underestimated, and white British individuals and females predominated among donors. Targeting of unmutated variant regions was reportedly seen in nearly half of spike-specific TCRs. Baseline seropositives among AZD1222 recipients totaled only five to seven. Spike as a whole was targeted by vaccine-associated CD4 TCRs, dominant at 160-218 and 743-854.

The CDR3 length is 15 residues. Per germline, CDR1 KGHSH and CDR2 LQKENI. The V gene lost 6 bases and the J gene lost 9 bases, with 21 bases spanning the gap. The repertoire was sequenced with immunoSEQ multiplex PCR; TCRdb's copy has only in-frame clones and lacks some. The table has 90,000 to 150,000 clones, 86% seen once. Sequenced here: peripheral blood, sampled on day 0 of AZD1222 vaccination. V and J are TRBV18 and TRBJ2-1; TRBD2 is a possible D gene (6 bases). This TCR derives from an adult in good health. The CDR3 DNA is TGTGCCAGCTCCCCGGACTACCAGGGCCTCGGTGAGCAGTTCTTC. It specifies CASSPDYQGLGEQFF.